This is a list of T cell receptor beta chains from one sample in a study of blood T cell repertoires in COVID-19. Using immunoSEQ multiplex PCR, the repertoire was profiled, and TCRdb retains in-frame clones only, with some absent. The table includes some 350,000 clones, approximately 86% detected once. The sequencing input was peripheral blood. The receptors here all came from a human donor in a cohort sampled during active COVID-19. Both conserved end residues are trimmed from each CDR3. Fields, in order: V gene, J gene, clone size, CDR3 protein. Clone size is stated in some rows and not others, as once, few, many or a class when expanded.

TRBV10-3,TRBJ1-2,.,AIDAGNYGYT
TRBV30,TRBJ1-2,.,AWSGPFGQTYGYT
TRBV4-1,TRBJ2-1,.,ASSHPGSDNEQF
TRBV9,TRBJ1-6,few,ASSETGTENSPLH
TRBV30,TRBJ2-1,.,AWSLRVDNEQF
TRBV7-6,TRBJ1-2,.,ASSLGQGSNYGYT
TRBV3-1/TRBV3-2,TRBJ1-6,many,ASSPGESYNSPLH
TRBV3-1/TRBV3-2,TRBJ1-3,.,ASSHGTGGTGNTIY
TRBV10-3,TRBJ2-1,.,AISESATSGGAYEQF
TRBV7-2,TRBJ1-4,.,ASSLSGQGNEKLF
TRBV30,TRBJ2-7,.,AWRDSSYEQY
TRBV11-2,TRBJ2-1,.,ASSLVRGRSYNEQF
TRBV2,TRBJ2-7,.,ASSETGISYEQY
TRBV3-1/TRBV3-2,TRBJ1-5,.,ASSMGSGQPQH
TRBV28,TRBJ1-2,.,ASIGLGRYSYGYT
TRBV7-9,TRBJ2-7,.,ASSFFRQGGTYEQY
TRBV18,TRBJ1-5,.,ASSPIDRGPQH
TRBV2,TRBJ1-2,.,AGQRQGPSGYGYT
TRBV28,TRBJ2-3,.,ASTPSWAGGPRDTQY
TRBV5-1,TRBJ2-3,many,ASSLTGPPDTQY
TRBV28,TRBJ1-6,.,ASSLRGQGEFNSPLH
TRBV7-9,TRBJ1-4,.,ASSLGVRWTATNEKLF
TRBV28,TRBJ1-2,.,ASRRDSTYGYT
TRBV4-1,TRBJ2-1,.,ASSQGTIVGPTGAYYNEQF
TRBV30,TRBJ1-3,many,AWSVPVVAGNTIY
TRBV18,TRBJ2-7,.,ASSLLGGLSSYEQY
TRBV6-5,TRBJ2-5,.,ASRIQGARETQY
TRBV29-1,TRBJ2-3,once,SAGRTSVTDTQY
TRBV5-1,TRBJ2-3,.,ASSWTGSPDTQY
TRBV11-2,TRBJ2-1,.,ASIQGGTGNFF
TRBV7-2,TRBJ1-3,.,ASSLFGTGGNTIY
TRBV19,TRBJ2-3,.,ASRRLAGGPDTDTQY
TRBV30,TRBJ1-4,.,AWSLYRGENEKLF
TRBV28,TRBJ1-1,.,ASSADKFEAF
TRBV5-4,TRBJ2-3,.,ASSLGTREDTQY
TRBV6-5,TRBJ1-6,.,ASSSSGRDNSPLH
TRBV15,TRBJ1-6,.,ATSRFGNPPLH
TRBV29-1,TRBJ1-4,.,SVQPRRGAWCQTNEKLF
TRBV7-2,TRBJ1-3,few,ASSPPGTGGPQGGNTIY
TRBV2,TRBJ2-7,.,ASSVSRSYEQY